The next 17 T cell receptor beta chains were all read from a single sample in a study of blood T cell repertoires in COVID-19. TCRdb's copy holds only in-frame clones and misses some; the assay was immunoSEQ multiplex PCR. The sample includes 250,000 to 350,000 clones, approximately 87% of them seen just once. The sample consisted of PBMCs or T cells enriched from blood (not recorded which). The receptors derive from a woman aged 25 to 45 who had recovered from COVID-19.

The chain is built from TRBV3-1 (or the pseudogene TRBV3-2) and TRBJ1-1; D possibly corresponds to TRBD1 (6 bases). V dropped 7 bases and J dropped 12 bases, with 21 bases sitting between them. From germline, CDR1 is LGHDT and CDR2 YNNKEL (reference sequence). The CDR3 is 13 amino acids. This CDR3 is CASTPGWGLRTFF. The CDR3 coding sequence is TGTGCCAGCACCCCTGGGTGGGGGCTCAGAACTTTCTTT.

This clone has a single count. The chain links TRBV6-5 to TRBJ1-3, with 10 bases identical to TRBD1. CDR1 and CDR2 from the germline V gene are MNHEY and SVGAGI. The CDR3 extends over 15 amino acids. J was trimmed by 2 bases and V by 8 bases; bases with no gene match: 6. The chain's CDR3 is CASDGTGVTGNTIYF. In DNA form, the CDR3 reads TGTGCCAGCGACGGGACAGGGGTAACTGGAAACACCATATATTTT.

The chain recombines TRBV6-1 with TRBJ1-4; 7 bases match TRBD1. CDR1 MNHNS and CDR2 SASEGT come from the germline V gene. V was pared by 2 bases and J by 5 bases, with 2 bases of the junction left unmatched. This CDR3 is built from 14 residues. Here the CDR3 reads CASSERGPNEKLFF. The CDR3 nucleotides read TGTGCCAGCAGTGAAAGGGGGCCAAATGAAAAACTGTTTTTT.

This clone was seen more than once but under ten times. The chain joins TRBV13 to TRBJ1-2; D perhaps matches TRBD1 (6 bases). The CDR3 totals 18 residues. The V end lost 5 bases, the J end lost 4 bases, and 26 bases lay between the germline ends. CDR1 PRHDT and CDR2 FYEKMQ come from the germline V gene (reference sequence). CDR3 loop: CASSPTGTHYQDSYGYTF. The CDR3 nucleotides read TGTGCCAGCAGCCCAACAGGGACGCATTACCAAGATTCCTATGGCTACACCTTC.

The chain links TRBV5-5 to TRBJ2-1; the match to TRBD1 covers 9 bases. Germline V gene data show CDR1 as SGHKS and CDR2 as YYEKEE (reference sequence). V lost 0 bases, J lost 8 bases, and 3 bases stayed unmatched. The CDR3 totals 14 residues. The CDR3: CASSLEDRGYEQFF. The CDR3 DNA follows: TGTGCCAGCAGCTTGGAAGACAGGGGGTATGAGCAGTTCTTC.

The chain links TRBV5-3 to TRBJ2-1; 14 nucleotides align to TRBD2. TRBV5-3 is an open reading frame, and its role is uncertain. Germline trimming cut 4 bases from V and 5 bases from J; bases unmatched to any gene: 14. This CDR3 comprises 19 residues. The CDR3 sequence is CARSPRLAGGNTPHNEQFF. For the CDR3, the DNA is TGTGCCAGAAGCCCCAGACTAGCGGGGGGGAATACACCTCACAATGAGCAGTTCTTC.

This clone was seen more than once but under ten times. The chain recombines TRBV3-1 (or the pseudogene TRBV3-2) with TRBJ1-1, with TRBD1 as a possible D gene (5 bases). This CDR3 has 12 amino acids. The V gene lost 7 bases and the J gene lost 11 bases, with 17 bases spanning the gap. CDR1 and CDR2 (germline): LGHDT, YNNKEL (reference sequence). CDR3 loop: CASTRRAGEAFF. The CDR3 nucleotides are TGTGCCAGCACCCGGAGAGCGGGGGAGGCTTTCTTT.

The rearrangement links TRBV5-1 to TRBJ1-5; the D gene is possibly TRBD1 (6 bases). This CDR3 comprises 15 residues. From germline, CDR1 is SGHRS and CDR2 YFSETQ. Between the trimmed V and J ends, which lost 0 bases and 1 base, there was a span of 8 bases. The CDR3 DNA reads TGCGCCAGCAGCTTGGGGACAGAAAGCAATCAGCCCCAGCATTTT. Translating gives CASSLGTESNQPQHF.

The J gene is TRBJ1-1, the V gene TRBV20-1; 8 nucleotides agree with TRBD1. J lost 8 bases, V lost 6 bases, and 5 bases had no gene match. Germline CDR1 and CDR2: DFQATT and SNEGSKA (reference sequence). There are 11 residues in the CDR3. CDR3 loop: CSADQGAEAFF. In DNA, the CDR3 is TGCAGTGCCGATCAGGGGGCAGAAGCTTTCTTT.

The chain is built from TRBV5-4 and TRBJ1-2; 9 bases are shared with TRBD1. V gave up 4 bases and J gave up 7 bases; unmatched junction bases: 11. Germline CDR1 is SGHNT and CDR2 is YYREEE (reference sequence). The CDR3 sequence is 15 residues long. In nucleotides, the CDR3 is TGTGCCAGCAGCCCTACAGGGGGCGATTTTGGTGGCTACACCTTC. Its translation is CASSPTGGDFGGYTF.

This chain joins TRBV5-1 and TRBJ2-2; D perhaps matches TRBD1 (6 bases). CDR3 length: 15 amino acids. V was cut by 6 bases and J by 4 bases, with 16 bases left in between. CDR1 is SGHRS, CDR2 YFSETQ, per germline. This CDR3 reads CASTDNRVATGELFF. The CDR3 nucleotides are TGCGCCAGCACCGATAACAGGGTGGCCACCGGGGAGCTGTTTTTT.

This rearrangement joins TRBV5-6 to TRBJ2-3, with a possible D match to TRBD1 (5 bases). The CDR3 consists of 15 residues. V gave up 2 bases and J gave up 0 bases, with 10 bases separating them. Germline V lookup: CDR1 SGHDT, CDR2 YYEEEE. The CDR3 DNA is TGTGCCAGCAGCTTCGGGCAGGGCAGCACAGATACGCAGTATTTT. Its protein product is CASSFGQGSTDTQYF.

The rearrangement joins TRBV6-4 to TRBJ1-3; D is unclear. The germline V gene has CDR1 MRHNA and CDR2 SNTAGT. The V gene lost 6 bases and the J gene lost 0 bases, with 15 bases spanning the gap. The CDR3 extends over 16 amino acids. CDR3 sequence (DNA): TGTGCCAGCAGAAAGGAGACGCTGAGCTCTGGAAACACCATATATTTT. Its protein product is CASRKETLSSGNTIYF.

The chain links TRBV5-1 to TRBJ1-1, with TRBD1 identical over 7 bases. Looked up from germline, CDR1 is SGHRS and CDR2 is YFSETQ. This CDR3 region has 16 residues. The J segment lost 6 bases and the V segment lost 6 bases, leaving 17 bases of the junction unmatched. CDR3 in amino acids: CASTLGTGAWGSEAFF. The CDR3 DNA sequence: TGCGCCAGCACCCTCGGAACAGGGGCGTGGGGGTCTGAAGCTTTCTTT.

In its sample, this clone was seen a few times. The genes are TRBV7-2 and TRBJ1-6; D not resolved. The CDR3 covers 13 residues. V was shortened by 10 bases and J by 6 bases, with 13 bases between the two germline ends. Germline-derived CDR1 and CDR2 are SGHTA and FQGNSA. The CDR3 spells CATGWEVNSPLHF. CDR3 coding DNA: TGTGCCACGGGGTGGGAGGTTAATTCACCCCTCCACTTT.

The V gene is TRBV25-1, the J gene TRBJ2-7, with TRBD1 identical over 10 bases. V shed 6 bases and J 2 bases; nucleotides not matched to a gene: 1. Germline-derived CDR1 and CDR2 are MGHDK and SYGVNS. The CDR3 is made up of 13 amino acids. CDR3: CASRGQGPYEQYF. The CDR3 coding sequence is TGTGCCAGCAGGGGACAGGGGCCCTACGAGCAGTACTTC.

CDR3 loop: CASSWTGDYGYTF. The CDR3 DNA reads as TGTGCCAGCAGCTGGACAGGGGATTATGGCTACACCTTC. The genes are TRBV13 and TRBJ1-2; 9 positions agree with TRBD1. Germline lookup yields CDR1 PRHDT and CDR2 FYEKMQ (reference sequence). The trim removed 4 bases at V and 5 bases at J, leaving 2 bases unmatched. The CDR3 is made up of 13 amino acids.